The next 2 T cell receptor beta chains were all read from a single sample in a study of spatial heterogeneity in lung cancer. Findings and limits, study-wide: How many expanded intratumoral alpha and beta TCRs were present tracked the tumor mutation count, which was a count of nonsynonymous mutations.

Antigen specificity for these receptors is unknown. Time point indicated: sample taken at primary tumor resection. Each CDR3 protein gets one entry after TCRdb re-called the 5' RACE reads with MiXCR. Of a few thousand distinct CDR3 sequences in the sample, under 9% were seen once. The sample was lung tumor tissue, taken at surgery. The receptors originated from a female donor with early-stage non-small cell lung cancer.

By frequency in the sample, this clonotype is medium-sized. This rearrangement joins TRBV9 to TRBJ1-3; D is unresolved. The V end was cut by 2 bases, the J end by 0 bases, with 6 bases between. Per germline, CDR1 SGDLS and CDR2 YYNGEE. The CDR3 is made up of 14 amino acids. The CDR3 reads CASSVDASGNTIYF. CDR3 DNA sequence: TGTGCCAGCAGCGTGGACGCCTCTGGAAACACCATATATTTT.

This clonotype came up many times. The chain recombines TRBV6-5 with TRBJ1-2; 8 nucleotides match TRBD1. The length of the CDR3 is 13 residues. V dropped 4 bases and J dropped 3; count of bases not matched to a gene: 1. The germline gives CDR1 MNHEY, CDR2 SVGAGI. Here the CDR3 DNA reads TGTGCCAGCAGTTTGACAGGGGACTATGGCTACACCTTC. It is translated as CASSLTGDYGYTF.